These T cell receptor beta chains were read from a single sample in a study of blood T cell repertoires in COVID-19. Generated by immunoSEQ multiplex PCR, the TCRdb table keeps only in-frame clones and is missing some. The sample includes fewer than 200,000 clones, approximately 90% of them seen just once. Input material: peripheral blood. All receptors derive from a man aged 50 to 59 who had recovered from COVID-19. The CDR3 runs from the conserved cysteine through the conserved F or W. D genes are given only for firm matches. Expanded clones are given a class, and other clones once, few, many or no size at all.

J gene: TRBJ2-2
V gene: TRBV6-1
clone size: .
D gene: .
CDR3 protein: CASREDGGRTNGELFF
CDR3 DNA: TGTGCCAGCAGAGAAGATGGCGGTCGAACGAACGGGGAGCTGTTTTTT

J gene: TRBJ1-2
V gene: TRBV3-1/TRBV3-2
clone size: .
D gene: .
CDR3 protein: CASSSPHRPNGYTF
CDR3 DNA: TGTGCCAGCAGCTCCCCGCACAGGCCCAATGGCTACACCTTC

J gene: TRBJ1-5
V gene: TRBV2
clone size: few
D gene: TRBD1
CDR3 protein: CASSPYRGRGNQPQHF
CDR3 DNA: TGTGCCAGCAGTCCCTACAGGGGGCGAGGCAATCAGCCCCAGCATTTT

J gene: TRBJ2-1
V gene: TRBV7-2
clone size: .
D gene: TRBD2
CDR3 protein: CASSQSGGAYNEQFF
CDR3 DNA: TGTGCCAGCAGCCAAAGCGGGGGGGCATACAATGAGCAGTTCTTC

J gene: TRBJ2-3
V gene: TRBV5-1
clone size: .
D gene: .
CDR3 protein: CASSLDTRDTQYF
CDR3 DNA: TGCGCCAGCAGCTTAGACACCCGAGATACGCAGTATTTT

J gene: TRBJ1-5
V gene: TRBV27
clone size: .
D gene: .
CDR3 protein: CASSLLQDSNQPQHF
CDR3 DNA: TGTGCCAGCAGTTTGTTACAGGATAGCAATCAGCCCCAGCATTTT

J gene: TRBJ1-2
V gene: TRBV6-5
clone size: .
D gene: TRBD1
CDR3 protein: CASSSQGGYGYTF
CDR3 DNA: TGTGCCAGCAGCTCACAGGGGGGCTATGGCTACACCTTC

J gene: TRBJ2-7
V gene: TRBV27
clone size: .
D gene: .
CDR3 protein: CASSFDSAARYF
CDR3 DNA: TGTGCCAGCAGTTTTGATTCTGCGGCGAGGTACTTC

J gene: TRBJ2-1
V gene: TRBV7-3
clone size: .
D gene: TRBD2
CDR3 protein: CASSLLLAGGGNEQFF
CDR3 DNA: TGTGCCAGCAGCCTCTTACTAGCGGGAGGGGGTAATGAGCAGTTCTTC

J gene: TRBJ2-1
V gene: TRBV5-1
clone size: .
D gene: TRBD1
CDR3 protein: CASSSGQPEQFF
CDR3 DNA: TGCGCCAGCAGCTCGGGACAGCCTGAGCAGTTCTTC

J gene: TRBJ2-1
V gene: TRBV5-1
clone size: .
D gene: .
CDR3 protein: CASSGWTGGSSYNEQFF
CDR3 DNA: TGCGCCAGCAGCGGATGGACTGGGGGGAGCTCCTACAATGAGCAGTTCTTC

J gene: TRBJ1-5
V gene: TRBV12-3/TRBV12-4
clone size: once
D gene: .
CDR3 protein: CASSQTYNQPQHF
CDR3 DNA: TGTGCCAGCAGTCAGACATACAATCAGCCCCAGCATTTT

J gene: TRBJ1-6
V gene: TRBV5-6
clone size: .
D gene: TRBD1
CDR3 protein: CASSIGQDNSPLHF
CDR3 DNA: TGTGCCAGCAGCATAGGACAGGATAATTCACCCCTCCACTTT

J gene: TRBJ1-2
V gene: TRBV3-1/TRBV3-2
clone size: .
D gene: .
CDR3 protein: CASSHAGRGSNYGYTF
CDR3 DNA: TGTGCCAGCAGCCACGCCGGCAGGGGCTCTAACTATGGCTACACCTTC

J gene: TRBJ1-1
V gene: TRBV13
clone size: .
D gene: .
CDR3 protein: CASSLGHAGNTEAFF
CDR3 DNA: TGTGCCAGCAGCTTAGGGCATGCGGGGAACACTGAAGCTTTCTTT

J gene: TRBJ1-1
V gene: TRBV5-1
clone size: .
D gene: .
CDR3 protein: CASSSGGSGNTEAFF
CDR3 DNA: TGCGCCAGCAGCTCCGGGGGGAGTGGGAACACTGAAGCTTTCTTT

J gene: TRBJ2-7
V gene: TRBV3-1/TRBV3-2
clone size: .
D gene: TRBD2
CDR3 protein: CASSPPSGTGLHEQYF
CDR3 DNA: TGTGCCAGCAGCCCACCTAGCGGGACCGGGCTCCACGAGCAGTACTTC

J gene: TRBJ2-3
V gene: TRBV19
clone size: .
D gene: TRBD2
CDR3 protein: CASSTPGLAGGADTQYF
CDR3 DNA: TGTGCCAGTAGTACACCGGGACTAGCGGGAGGCGCAGATACGCAGTATTTT

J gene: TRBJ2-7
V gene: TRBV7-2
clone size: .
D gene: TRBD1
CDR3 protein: CASSLQGVQYF
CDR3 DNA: TGTGCCAGCAGCTTACAGGGGGTTCAGTACTTC

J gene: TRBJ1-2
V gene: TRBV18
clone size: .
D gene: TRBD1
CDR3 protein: CASSPRNDRQGNYGYTF
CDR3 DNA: TGTGCCAGCTCACCCCGAAACGACCGACAGGGGAACTATGGCTACACCTTC

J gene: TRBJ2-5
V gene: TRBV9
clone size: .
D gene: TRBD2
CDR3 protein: CASSVVTSGETQYF
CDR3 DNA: TGTGCCAGCAGCGTAGTGACTAGCGGGGAGACCCAGTACTTC

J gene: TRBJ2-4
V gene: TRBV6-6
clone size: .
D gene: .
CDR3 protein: CASRGWGDIQYF
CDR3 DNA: TGTGCCAGCAGGGGCTGGGGGGACATTCAGTACTTC

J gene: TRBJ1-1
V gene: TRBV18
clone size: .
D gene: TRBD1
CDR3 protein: CASSSDRVNTEAFF
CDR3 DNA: TGTGCCAGCTCATCGGACAGGGTGAACACTGAAGCTTTCTTT

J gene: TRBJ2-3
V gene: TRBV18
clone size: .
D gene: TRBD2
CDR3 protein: CASSSGLAGGTDTQYF
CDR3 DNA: TGTGCCAGCTCATCGGGACTAGCGGGAGGAACAGATACGCAGTATTTT

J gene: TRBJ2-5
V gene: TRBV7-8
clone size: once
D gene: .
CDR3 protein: CASSSTRQETQYF
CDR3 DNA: TGTGCCAGCAGCTCGACACGTCAAGAGACCCAGTACTTC

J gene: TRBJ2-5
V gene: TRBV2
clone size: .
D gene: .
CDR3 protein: CASSVISGRPQETQYF
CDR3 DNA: TGTGCCAGCAGTGTAATCTCCGGGAGACCGCAAGAGACCCAGTACTTC

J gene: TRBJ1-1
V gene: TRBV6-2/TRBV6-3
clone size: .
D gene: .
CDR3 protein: CASSFRVGTEAFF
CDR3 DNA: TGTGCCAGCAGTTTCAGGGTAGGGACTGAAGCTTTCTTT

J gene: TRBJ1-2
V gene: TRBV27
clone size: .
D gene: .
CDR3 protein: CASSVDDRGPMRGYTF
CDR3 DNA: TGTGCCAGCAGTGTAGACGACCGTGGTCCTATGCGGGGCTACACCTTC

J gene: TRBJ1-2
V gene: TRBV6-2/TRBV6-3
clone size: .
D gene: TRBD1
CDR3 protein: CASSLHPPDRDNGYTF
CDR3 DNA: TGTGCCAGCAGTTTACACCCCCCGGACAGGGACAATGGCTACACCTTC

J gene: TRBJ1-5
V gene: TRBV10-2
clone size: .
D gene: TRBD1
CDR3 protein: CASSVTGDNQPQHF
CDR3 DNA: TGCGCCAGCAGTGTAACAGGGGACAATCAGCCCCAGCATTTT

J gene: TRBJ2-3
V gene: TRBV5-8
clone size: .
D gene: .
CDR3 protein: CASSFTQISTDTQYF
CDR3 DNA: TGTGCCAGCAGCTTTACGCAGATTAGCACAGATACGCAGTATTTT

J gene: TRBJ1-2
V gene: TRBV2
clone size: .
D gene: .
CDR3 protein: CASSEGGYGYTF
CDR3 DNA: TGTGCCAGCAGCGAGGGGGGGTATGGCTACACCTTC

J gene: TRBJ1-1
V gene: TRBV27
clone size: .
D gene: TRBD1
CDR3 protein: CASSFPGQGEAFF
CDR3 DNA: TGTGCCAGCAGTTTCCCGGGACAGGGAGAAGCTTTCTTT

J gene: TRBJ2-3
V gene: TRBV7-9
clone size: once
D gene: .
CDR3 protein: CASSLSVSTDTQYF
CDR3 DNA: TGTGCCAGCAGCTTAAGCGTTAGCACAGATACGCAGTATTTT

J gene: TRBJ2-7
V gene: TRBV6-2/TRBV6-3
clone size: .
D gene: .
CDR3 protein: CASSQTRGGGPYEQYF
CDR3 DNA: TGTGCCAGCAGCCAAACGCGCGGCGGGGGCCCCTACGAGCAGTACTTC

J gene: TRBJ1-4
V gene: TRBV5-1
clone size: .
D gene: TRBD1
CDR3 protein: CASSPPTGVKLFF
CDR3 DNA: TGCGCCAGCAGCCCGCCTACAGGGGTAAAACTGTTTTTT

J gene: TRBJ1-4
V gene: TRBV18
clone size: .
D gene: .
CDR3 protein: CASSPERGEKLFF
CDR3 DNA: TGTGCCAGCTCACCTGAGAGGGGGGAAAAACTGTTTTTT

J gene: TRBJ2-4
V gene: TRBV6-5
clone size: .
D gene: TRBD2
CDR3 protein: CASQAGGAKNIQYF
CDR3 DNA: TGTGCCAGCCAGGCGGGGGGAGCCAAAAACATTCAGTACTTC

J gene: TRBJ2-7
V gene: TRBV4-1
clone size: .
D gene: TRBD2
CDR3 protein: CASSHADSGSHYEQYF
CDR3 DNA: TGCGCCAGCAGCCACGCCGATAGCGGGAGCCACTACGAGCAGTACTTC

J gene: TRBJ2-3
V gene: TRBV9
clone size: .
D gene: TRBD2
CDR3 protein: CASSADSGGYTDTQYF
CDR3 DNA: TGTGCCAGCAGCGCCGATAGCGGGGGGTACACAGATACGCAGTATTTT

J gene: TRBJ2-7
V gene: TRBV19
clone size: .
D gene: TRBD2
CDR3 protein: CASSTTSGSYEQYF
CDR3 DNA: TGTGCCAGTAGCACCACTAGCGGGAGCTACGAGCAGTACTTC

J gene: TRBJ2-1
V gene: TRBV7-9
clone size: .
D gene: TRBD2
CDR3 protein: CASSLSGGAHNEQFF
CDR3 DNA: TGTGCCAGCAGCTTAAGCGGGGGGGCCCACAATGAGCAGTTCTTC

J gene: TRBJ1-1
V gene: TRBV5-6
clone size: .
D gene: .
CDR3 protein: CASSLYRPPNTEAFF
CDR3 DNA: TGTGCCAGCAGTTTATACAGGCCCCCGAACACTGAAGCTTTCTTT

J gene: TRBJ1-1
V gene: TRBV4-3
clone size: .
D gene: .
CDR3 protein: CASSQDVETGSEAFF
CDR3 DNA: TGCGCCAGCAGCCAAGACGTAGAAACAGGATCCGAGGCTTTCTTT

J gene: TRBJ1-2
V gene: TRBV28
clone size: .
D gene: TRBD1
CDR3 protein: CASNPPGTGSVGYTF
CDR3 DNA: TGTGCCAGCAATCCCCCCGGGACAGGTTCCGTTGGCTACACCTTC